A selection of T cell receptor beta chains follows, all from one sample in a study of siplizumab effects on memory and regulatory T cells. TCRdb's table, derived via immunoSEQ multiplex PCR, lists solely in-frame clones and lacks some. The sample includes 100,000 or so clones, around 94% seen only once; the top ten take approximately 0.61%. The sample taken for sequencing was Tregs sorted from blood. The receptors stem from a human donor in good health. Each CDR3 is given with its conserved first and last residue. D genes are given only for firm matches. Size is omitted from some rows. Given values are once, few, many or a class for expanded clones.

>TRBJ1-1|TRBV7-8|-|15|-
TGTGCCAGCAGCTTAGGGAGGGGAGAGGTTACTGAAGCTTTCTTT
CASSLGRGEVTEAFF
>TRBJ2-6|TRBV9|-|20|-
TGTGCCAGCAGCGTGGGGGATGGGAGCGCCCCTCTCTCTGGGGCCAACGTCCTGACTTTC
CASSVGDGSAPLSGANVLTF
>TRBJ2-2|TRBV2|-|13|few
TGTGCCAGCAGTGAGGTGTTCACCGGGGAGCTGTTTTTT
CASSEVFTGELFF
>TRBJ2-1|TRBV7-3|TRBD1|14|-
TGTGCCAGCAGCTTAATGTGGGACAGCAATGAGCAGTTCTTC
CASSLMWDSNEQFF
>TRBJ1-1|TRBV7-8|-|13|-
TGTGCCAGCAGCTTACACGGTAACACTGAAGCTTTCTTT
CASSLHGNTEAFF
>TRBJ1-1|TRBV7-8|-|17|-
TGTGCCAGCAGCGTGGTTTCGTCGGCTTTTTTCCCTACTGAAGCTTTCTTT
CASSVVSSAFFPTEAFF
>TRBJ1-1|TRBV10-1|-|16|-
TGCGCCGTAGGGAATTGGGGTCAGGGTCCGAACACTGAAGCTTTCTTT
CAVGNWGQGPNTEAFF
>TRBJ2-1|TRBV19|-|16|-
TGTGCCAGTAGTATGTGGGCTAGCGATAACTACAATGAGCAGTTCTTC
CASSMWASDNYNEQFF
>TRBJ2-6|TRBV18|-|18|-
TGTGCCAGCTCACCACTGGCAGGGTGGAGCTCTGGGGCCAACGTCCTGACTTTC
CASSPLAGWSSGANVLTF
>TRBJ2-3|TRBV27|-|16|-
TGTGCCAGCAGTTTAAGAGGGCCTACCTACACAGATACGCAGTATTTT
CASSLRGPTYTDTQYF